The present T cell receptor beta chain was sequenced within a study of T cell responses to AZD1222 COVID-19 vaccine. Study results and limitations: An increase in Spike-specific TCR breadth and depth was observed after two AZD1222 doses. Repertoire sampling happened only post peak T cell response.

The CDR3 sequence is 13 residues long. Trimming took off 2 bases at V and 2 bases at J, with 7 bases between the two ends. The germline V gene encodes CDR1 MNHNS and CDR2 SASEGT. Sequencing was performed with immunoSEQ multiplex PCR; in TCRdb, only in-frame clones are kept and a portion is missing. This sample has 90,000 or so clones, with over 80% found just once. Note on this clone: Its antigen remains unidentified.

The sample in question was peripheral blood, obtained on day 0 of AZD1222 vaccination. The chain links TRBV6-1 to TRBJ2-7, with D hard to call. The TCR comes from an adult in good health. CDR3 loop: CASSEPGAYEQYF. The CDR3 region has the DNA TGTGCCAGCAGTGAACCCGGAGCCTACGAGCAGTACTTC.